This T cell receptor (beta chain) was sequenced for a study of OX40 agonist ivuxolimab in advanced cancers. Germline loops: CDR1 KGHSH, CDR2 LQKENI. V was clipped by 2 bases and J by 4 bases; unmatched bases: 3. The CDR3 is made up of 16 amino acids. Profiled with immunoSEQ multiplex PCR; TCRdb holds only in-frame clones, not every one. The sample lists under 110,000 clones, approximately 90% occurring once. Sequenced material: CD4+ or CD8+ T cells sorted from blood, taken in a trial of the OX40 agonist ivuxolimab. V and J are TRBV18 and TRBJ1-6; 9 nucleotides match TRBD1. The sequence came from an adult with an advanced solid tumor such as melanoma, head and neck, liver or kidney cancer. CDR3 amino acids: CASSPSGQGYNSPLHF. The CDR3 DNA is TGTGCCAGCTCACCATCCGGACAGGGGTATAATTCACCCCTCCACTTT.